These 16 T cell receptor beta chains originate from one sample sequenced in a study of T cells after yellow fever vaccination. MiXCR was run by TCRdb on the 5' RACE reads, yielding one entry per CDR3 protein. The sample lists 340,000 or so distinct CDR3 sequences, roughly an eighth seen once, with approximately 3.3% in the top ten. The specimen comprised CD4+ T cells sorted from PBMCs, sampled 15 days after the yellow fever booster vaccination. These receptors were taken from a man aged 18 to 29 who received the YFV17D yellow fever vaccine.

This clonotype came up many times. CDR3 protein: CASSSTGTMNTEAFF. The CDR3, as DNA: TGTGCCAGCAGCTCAACAGGGACCATGAACACTGAAGCTTTCTTT. The chain has TRBV7-2 and TRBJ1-1; D may be TRBD1 (6 bases). The CDR3 extends over 15 amino acids. V was cut by 4 bases and J by 0 bases, with 12 bases left in between. The germline V gene encodes CDR1 SGHTA and CDR2 FQGNSA.

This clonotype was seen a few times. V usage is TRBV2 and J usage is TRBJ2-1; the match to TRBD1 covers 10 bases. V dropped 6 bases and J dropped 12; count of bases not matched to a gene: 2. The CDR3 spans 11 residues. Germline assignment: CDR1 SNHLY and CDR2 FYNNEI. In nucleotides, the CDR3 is TGTGCCAGCAGGGACAGGGGGAGGCAGTTCTTC. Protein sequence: CASRDRGRQFF.

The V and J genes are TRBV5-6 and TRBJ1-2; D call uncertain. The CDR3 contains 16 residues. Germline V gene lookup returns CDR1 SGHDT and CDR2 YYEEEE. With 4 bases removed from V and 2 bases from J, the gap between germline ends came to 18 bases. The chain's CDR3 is CASSLLRQPVNYGYTF. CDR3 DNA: TGTGCCAGCAGCCTCCTTCGTCAGCCCGTCAACTATGGCTACACCTTC.

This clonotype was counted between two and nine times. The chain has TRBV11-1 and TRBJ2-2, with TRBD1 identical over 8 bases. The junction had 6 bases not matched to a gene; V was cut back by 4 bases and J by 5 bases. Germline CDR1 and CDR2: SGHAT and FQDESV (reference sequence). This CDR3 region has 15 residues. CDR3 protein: CASSWSRGQTGELFF. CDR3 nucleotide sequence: TGTGCCAGCAGCTGGTCCAGGGGGCAAACCGGGGAGCTGTTTTTT.

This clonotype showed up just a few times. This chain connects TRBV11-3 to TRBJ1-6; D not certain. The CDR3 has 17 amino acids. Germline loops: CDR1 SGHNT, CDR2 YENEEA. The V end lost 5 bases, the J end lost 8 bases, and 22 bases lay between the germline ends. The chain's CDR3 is CASSDEQTHKGDSPLHF. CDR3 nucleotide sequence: TGTGCCAGCAGCGACGAACAGACACACAAAGGCGATTCACCCCTCCACTTT.

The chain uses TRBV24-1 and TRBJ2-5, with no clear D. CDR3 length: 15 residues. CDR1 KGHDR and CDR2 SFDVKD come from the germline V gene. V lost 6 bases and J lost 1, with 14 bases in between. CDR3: CATSPSDWAQETQYF. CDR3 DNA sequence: TGTGCCACCAGTCCCAGTGACTGGGCCCAAGAGACCCAGTACTTC.

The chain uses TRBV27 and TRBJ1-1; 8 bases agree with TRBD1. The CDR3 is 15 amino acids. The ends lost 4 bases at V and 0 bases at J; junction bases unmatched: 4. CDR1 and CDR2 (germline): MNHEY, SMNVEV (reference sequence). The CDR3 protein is CASSSTGQVNTEAFF. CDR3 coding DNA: TGTGCCAGCAGTTCAACGGGACAGGTGAACACTGAAGCTTTCTTT.

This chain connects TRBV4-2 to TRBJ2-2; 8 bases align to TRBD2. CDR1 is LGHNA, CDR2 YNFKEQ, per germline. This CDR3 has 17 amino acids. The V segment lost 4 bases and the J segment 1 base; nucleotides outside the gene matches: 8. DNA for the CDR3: TGTGCCAGCAGCCGCTTTGCGGGGGGACTGAACACCGGGGAGCTGTTTTTT. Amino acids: CASSRFAGGLNTGELFF.

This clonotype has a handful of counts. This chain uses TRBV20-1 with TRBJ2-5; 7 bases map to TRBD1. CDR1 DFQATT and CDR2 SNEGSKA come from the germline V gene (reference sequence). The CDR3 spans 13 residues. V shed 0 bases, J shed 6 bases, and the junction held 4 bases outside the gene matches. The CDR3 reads CSAREGGLKTQYF. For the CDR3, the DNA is TGCAGTGCTAGAGAAGGGGGCCTGAAGACCCAGTACTTC.

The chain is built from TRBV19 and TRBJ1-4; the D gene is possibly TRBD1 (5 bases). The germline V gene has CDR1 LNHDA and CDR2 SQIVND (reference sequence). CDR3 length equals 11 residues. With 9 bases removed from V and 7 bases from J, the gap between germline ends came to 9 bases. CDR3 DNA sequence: TGTGCCAGGAGAAGGGGTGAAAAACTGTTTTTT. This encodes CARRRGEKLFF.

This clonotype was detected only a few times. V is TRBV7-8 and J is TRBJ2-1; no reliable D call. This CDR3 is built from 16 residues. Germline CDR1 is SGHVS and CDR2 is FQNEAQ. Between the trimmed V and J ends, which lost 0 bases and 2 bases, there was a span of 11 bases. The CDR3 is CASSLAGLPPYNEQFF. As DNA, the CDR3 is TGTGCCAGCAGCTTAGCTGGCCTGCCGCCCTACAATGAGCAGTTCTTC.

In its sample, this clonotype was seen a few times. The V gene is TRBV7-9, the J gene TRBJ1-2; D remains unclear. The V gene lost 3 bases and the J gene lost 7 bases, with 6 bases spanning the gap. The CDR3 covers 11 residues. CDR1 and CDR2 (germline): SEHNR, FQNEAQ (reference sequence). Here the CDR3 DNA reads TGTGCCAGCAGCTTGCCCCCTGGCTACACCTTC. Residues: CASSLPPGYTF.

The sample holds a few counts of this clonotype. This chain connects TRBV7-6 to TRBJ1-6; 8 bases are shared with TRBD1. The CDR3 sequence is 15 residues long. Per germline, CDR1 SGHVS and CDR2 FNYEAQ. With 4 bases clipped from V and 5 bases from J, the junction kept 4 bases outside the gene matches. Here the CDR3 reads CASSSAGQDNSPLHF. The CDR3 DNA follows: TGTGCCAGCAGCTCTGCGGGACAGGATAATTCACCCCTCCACTTT.

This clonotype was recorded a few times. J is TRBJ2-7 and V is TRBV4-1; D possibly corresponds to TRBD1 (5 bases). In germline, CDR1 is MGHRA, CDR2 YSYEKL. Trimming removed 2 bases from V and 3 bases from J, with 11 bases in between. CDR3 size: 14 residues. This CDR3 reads CASSQPTVGYEQYF. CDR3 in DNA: TGCGCCAGCAGCCAACCGACAGTAGGCTACGAGCAGTACTTC.

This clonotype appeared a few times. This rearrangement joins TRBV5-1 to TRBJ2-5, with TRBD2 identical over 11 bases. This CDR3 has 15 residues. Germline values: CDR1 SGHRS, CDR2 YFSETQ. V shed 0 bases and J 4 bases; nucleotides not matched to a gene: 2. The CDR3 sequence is CASSLALAGGETQYF. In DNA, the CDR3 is TGCGCCAGCAGCTTGGCGCTAGCGGGGGGAGAGACCCAGTACTTC. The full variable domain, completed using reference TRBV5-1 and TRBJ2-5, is KAGVTQTPRYLIKTRGQQVTLSCSPISGHRSVSWYQQTPGQGLQFLFEYFSETQRNKGNFPGRFSGRQFSNSRSEMNVSTLELGDSALYLCASSLALAGGETQYFGPGTRLLVL.

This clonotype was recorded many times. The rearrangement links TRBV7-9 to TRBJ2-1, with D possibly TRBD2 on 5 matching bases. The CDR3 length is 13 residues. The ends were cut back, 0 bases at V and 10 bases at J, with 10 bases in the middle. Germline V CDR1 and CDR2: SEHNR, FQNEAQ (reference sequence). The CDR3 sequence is CASSLAMRAEQFF. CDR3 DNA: TGTGCCAGCAGCTTAGCGATGCGGGCGGAGCAGTTCTTC.